This paragraph reports one TCR beta chain. Its specificity is unknown. The entry originates in a study of shared clonotypes between healthy human individuals. Study summary: Those who served as donors were a couple of women and a few men between the ages of 18 and 49.

Study-level points and caveats: In the sorted subsets, rarefaction showed sequencing was incomplete despite large depth.

Splitting of each subset's genomic DNA was done evenly across several immunoSEQ plates. This table comes from immunoSEQ multiplex PCR, and its TCRdb copy is limited to in-frame clones, with some not included. The sample yields around 1,900,000 clones, around 93% seen once. Cells designated naive CD8 were CD45RO-negative and were positively selected for CCR7, with terminally differentiated effector memory CD45RA+ cells excluded. V shed 4 bases and J 7 bases; nucleotides not matched to a gene: 7. Germline lookup yields CDR1 SGHDT and CDR2 YYEEEE. This CDR3 has 13 amino acids. Sequencing was performed on naive CD8+ T cells from PBMCs. This receptor was taken from a man younger than 30 in good health. Some clones in this sample may be carry-over from other donors' samples. V usage is TRBV5-6 and J usage is TRBJ2-5, with TRBD1 matching over 7 bases. The CDR3 DNA is TGTGCCAGCAGCGAACAGGGGACCGGGACCCAGTACTTC. It translates to CASSEQGTGTQYF.